The 3 T cell receptor beta chains below were found in one sample sequenced in a study of blood T cells in healthy people across ages. PCR was performed a second time for 7 to 11 cycles using a sample-barcoded 5' primer and a J-beta primer mix. TCRdb passed the 5' RACE reads through MiXCR, listing each CDR3 protein once. The data contain fewer than 1 million distinct CDR3 sequences, 44% of them singletons. Sequenced sample: blood. These receptor sequences come from a man between 60 and 70 years old in good health.

This chain links TRBV15 with TRBJ2-1; D is ambiguous. There are 15 residues in the CDR3. Looked up from germline, CDR1 is LNHNV and CDR2 is YYDKDF (reference sequence). V was trimmed by 0 bases and J by 7 bases, leaving 13 bases between them. In DNA, the CDR3 is TGTGCCACCAGCAGAGAGGTCCCCCCTGGGAATGAGCAGTTCTTC. Its translation: CATSREVPPGNEQFF.

The V gene is TRBV20-1, the J gene TRBJ2-7; D call uncertain. Trimming stripped 3 bases from V and 5 bases from J, with 11 bases between. In germline, CDR1 is DFQATT, CDR2 SNEGSKA (reference sequence). This CDR3 has 12 amino acids. CDR3 loop: CSARGPLDEQYF. The CDR3 DNA reads TGCAGTGCTAGGGGTCCCTTGGACGAGCAGTACTTC.

This clonotype was detected only a few times. This rearrangement joins TRBV20-1 to TRBJ2-1, with a possible D match to TRBD2 (5 bases). The CDR3 spans 12 residues. Germline V CDR1 and CDR2: DFQATT, SNEGSKA (reference sequence). V was shortened by 5 bases and J by 6 bases, with 11 bases between the two germline ends. DNA for the CDR3: TGCAGTGCTCAGTCGGGGTCCAATGAGCAGTTCTTC. It specifies CSAQSGSNEQFF.